These T cell receptor beta chains were read from a single sample in a study of somatic mutations in cytotoxic T cells in rheumatoid arthritis. Measured with immunoSEQ multiplex PCR; TCRdb has only the in-frame clones, and not every one. This table has under 20,000 clones, more than 60% appearing once. The sequenced material came from CD8+ T cells sorted from blood. The receptor source for this set is an adult with rheumatoid arthritis. CDR3s include the opening cysteine and the closing phenylalanine or tryptophan. The order of the fields is J gene, D gene, V gene, clone size, CDR3 protein, CDR3 DNA. D genes are given only for firm matches. Size is stated for part of the rows, as once, few or many counts, or as a class when the clone is expanded.

>TRBJ2-1|.|TRBV14|few
CASSQELLASYNEQFF
TGTGCCAGCAGCCAAGAACTGCTAGCCTCCTACAATGAGCAGTTCTTC
>TRBJ1-2|.|TRBV27|few
CASSADSYGYTF
TGTGCCAGCAGTGCCGACAGCTATGGCTACACCTTC
>TRBJ1-4|.|TRBV27|once
CASSPTSTLNEKLFF
TGTGCCAGCAGTCCCACATCAACCTTGAATGAAAAACTGTTTTTT
>TRBJ1-2|.|TRBV6-5|.
CASSYGRGTTAYGYTF
TGTGCCAGCAGTTACGGTCGTGGGACGACGGCCTATGGCTACACCTTC
>TRBJ2-7|.|TRBV5-1|.
CASSTDRGIHEQYF
TGCGCCAGCAGCACGGACCGCGGGATCCACGAGCAGTACTTC
>TRBJ2-6|.|TRBV9|.
CASSAQHSGANVLTF
TGTGCCAGTAGCGCGCAGCACTCTGGGGCCAACGTCCTGACTTTC
>TRBJ2-1|TRBD2|TRBV5-4|.
CASSLAGGNEQFF
TGTGCCAGCAGCTTGGCGGGGGGCAATGAGCAGTTCTTC
>TRBJ1-2|.|TRBV7-9|few
CASSWGWAPLSGYGYTF
TGTGCCAGCAGCTGGGGGTGGGCACCCCTATCAGGCTATGGCTACACCTTC
>TRBJ2-7|.|TRBV5-1|.
CASSLGDGNYEQYF
TGCGCCAGCAGCTTGGGGGACGGTAACTACGAGCAGTACTTC
>TRBJ2-5|TRBD1|TRBV25-1|.
CASSDPDRGRAETQYF
TGTGCCAGCAGCGACCCCGACAGGGGGCGCGCCGAGACCCAGTACTTC
>TRBJ2-2|.|TRBV6-4|.
CASSAVGSGELFF
TGTGCCAGCAGTGCTGTGGGATCCGGGGAGCTGTTTTTT
>TRBJ2-7|.|TRBV2|.
CASNGPGQGLAGAAYEQYF
TGTGCCAGCAACGGTCCGGGACAGGGGCTAGCGGGGGCCGCCTACGAGCAGTACTTC
>TRBJ1-1|.|TRBV6-1|.
CASSESSDYEAFF
TGTGCCAGCAGTGAATCGTCAGATTATGAAGCTTTCTTT
>TRBJ2-1|TRBD2|TRBV7-6|.
CASSHLPSGGTRDEQFF
TGTGCCAGCAGCCACCTGCCTAGCGGGGGGACTAGGGATGAGCAGTTCTTC
>TRBJ2-2|.|TRBV27|.
CASSFMWESTGELFF
TGTGCCAGCAGTTTTATGTGGGAAAGCACCGGGGAGCTGTTTTTT
>TRBJ2-2|.|TRBV7-2|few
CASSSGWNTGELFF
TGTGCCAGCAGTTCCGGGTGGAACACCGGGGAGCTGTTTTTT
>TRBJ2-1|.|TRBV2|.
CASLGTVVYEQFF
TGTGCCAGCTTAGGCACAGTCGTTTATGAGCAGTTCTTC
>TRBJ1-2|TRBD1|TRBV6-1|few
CASMMTGGSGYTF
TGTGCCAGCATGATGACAGGGGGCAGTGGCTACACCTTC
>TRBJ2-7|.|TRBV2|.
CASSEENRGREAYF
TGTGCCAGCAGTGAAGAAAACAGGGGGAGGGAGGCGTACTTC
>TRBJ1-4|.|TRBV9|.
CASSGRDPDSATNEKLFF
TGTGCCAGCAGCGGTAGAGACCCCGACAGTGCAACTAATGAAAAACTGTTTTTT
>TRBJ2-1|TRBD2|TRBV11-2|.
CASSRAGSRAEQFF
TGTGCCAGCAGCCGAGCGGGGAGCCGGGCTGAGCAGTTCTTC
>TRBJ1-1|TRBD1|TRBV5-4|.
CASSDREMNTEAFF
TGTGCCAGCAGCGACAGGGAGATGAACACTGAAGCTTTCTTT
>TRBJ2-2|.|TRBV9|.
CASSGSGGEDGELFF
TGTGCCAGCAGCGGATCCGGGGGTGAAGACGGGGAGCTGTTTTTT
>TRBJ1-3|TRBD1|TRBV2|.
CASRALTGVGNTIYF
TGTGCCAGCAGGGCCCTGACAGGGGTTGGAAACACCATATATTTT
>TRBJ2-1|TRBD2|TRBV4-1|.
CASSQDERDQFF
TGCGCCAGCAGCCAAGATGAGCGGGACCAGTTCTTC
>TRBJ2-7|TRBD1|TRBV5-1|.
CASSWTGNEQYF
TGCGCCAGCAGCTGGACAGGGAACGAGCAGTACTTC
>TRBJ2-7|TRBD2|TRBV27|.
CASSWGGEYEQYF
TGTGCCAGCAGTTGGGGGGGGGAATACGAGCAGTACTTC
>TRBJ1-4|.|TRBV5-1|.
CASSLAPSAGENEKLFF
TGCGCCAGCAGCTTGGCGCCCTCCGCGGGGGAGAATGAAAAACTGTTTTTT